This is a list of T cell receptor beta chains from one sample in a study of CD8 T cells in ankylosing spondylitis. TCRdb re-called the 5' RACE reads through MiXCR, storing one row per CDR3 protein. The profile shows fewer than 400,000 distinct CDR3 sequences, approximately 8% of them singletons. The specimen was blood, either unsorted or a sorted T cell fraction (not recorded which). The origin of the receptors is a male donor with ankylosing spondylitis. CDR3s include the opening cysteine and the closing phenylalanine or tryptophan. D genes are given only for firm matches. Clone size, where shown, is once, few, many, or a class for clones that have expanded.

-	TRBV5-1	-	TRBJ2-1	TGCGCCAGCAGCCCCCCAGTGGGAGCGCTCTACAATGAGCAGTTCTTC	CASSPPVGALYNEQFF
-	TRBV12-3/TRBV12-4	-	TRBJ2-5	TGTGCCAGCAGTTTAGGTACAGGGGAGGCATTGAAGACCCAGTACTTC	CASSLGTGEALKTQYF
-	TRBV29-1	few	TRBJ1-2	TGCAGCGTTGATAGTCGGTCGGCAGGGGACGGCTACACCTTC	CSVDSRSAGDGYTF
-	TRBV20-1	many	TRBJ2-7	TGCAGTGCTAGAGGAGGCACTCTGGGGGAGCAGTACTTC	CSARGGTLGEQYF
TRBD2	TRBV5-1	-	TRBJ2-1	TGCGCCAGCAGCTTGGATACTCCGAGACTAGCGGAAGGACGGAGGGTGTACAATGAGCAGTTCTTC	CASSLDTPRLAEGRRVYNEQFF
-	TRBV27	many	TRBJ2-7	TGTGCCAGCGCCAACAGGGTTTTCTACGAGCAGTACTTC	CASANRVFYEQYF
TRBD1	TRBV24-1	-	TRBJ2-2	TGTGCCACCAGTGGGACAGGGTCCCCGAACACCGGGGAGCTGTTTTTT	CATSGTGSPNTGELFF
-	TRBV20-1	-	TRBJ2-7	TGCAGTGCTAGGGGCTTAGCCTACGAGCAGTACTTC	CSARGLAYEQYF
TRBD2	TRBV11-2	many	TRBJ2-7	TGTGCCAGCAGCTTGGCGGGAGAGTCTAACGAGCAGTACTTC	CASSLAGESNEQYF
-	TRBV7-9	-	TRBJ2-5	TGTGCCAGCAGCCCGCAGCTAAAAGAGACCCAGTACTTC	CASSPQLKETQYF
-	TRBV12-3/TRBV12-4	few	TRBJ2-3	TGTGCCAGCAGTTTAGGGCCCGAGTCTGATACGCAGTATTTT	CASSLGPESDTQYF
-	TRBV5-1	many	TRBJ2-1	TGCGCCAGCAGCTTCACGACTAGGCCCAGTGAGCAGTTCTTC	CASSFTTRPSEQFF
-	TRBV2	-	TRBJ2-7	TGTGCCAGCAGTGAAGCGGGGGTGAGGGTCCTTGAGCAGTACTTC	CASSEAGVRVLEQYF
TRBD1	TRBV29-1	many	TRBJ2-7	TGCAGCGTTGAAATAGGGGGCAACGACGAGCAGTACTTC	CSVEIGGNDEQYF
-	TRBV4-1	-	TRBJ2-7	TGCGCCAGCAGCCAAGATTTTCATGGGGAGCAGTACTTC	CASSQDFHGEQYF
-	TRBV5-1	-	TRBJ1-1	TGCGCCAGCAGCTTGGCGGGGGTTGGCACTGAAGCTTTCTTT	CASSLAGVGTEAFF
-	TRBV29-1	-	TRBJ2-1	TGCAGCGTTGGAGACGGTTACAATGAGCAGTTCTTC	CSVGDGYNEQFF
TRBD2	TRBV29-1	few	TRBJ2-1	TGCAGCGCCCGCCTAGCGGTAGAGGGAGATGAGCAGTTCTTC	CSARLAVEGDEQFF
-	TRBV29-1	-	TRBJ2-1	TGCAGCGTTGGCCAGACTTCCTACAATGAGCAGTTCTTC	CSVGQTSYNEQFF
-	TRBV5-1	-	TRBJ2-3	TGCGCCAGCAGCCGTGACTTGGCGGATACGCAGTATTTT	CASSRDLADTQYF
TRBD1	TRBV5-6	few	TRBJ2-7	TGTGCCAGCAGCTTGTTATTATCGCCGACAGGGGGCTACGAGCAGTACTTC	CASSLLLSPTGGYEQYF
-	TRBV12-3/TRBV12-4	few	TRBJ1-5	TGTGCCAGCAGTTTACAGGAAAATCAGCCCCAGCATTTT	CASSLQENQPQHF
TRBD2	TRBV7-9	-	TRBJ2-1	TGTGCCAGCAGCTCAACTAGCGGGAGTCGTTTCAATGAGCAGTTCTTC	CASSSTSGSRFNEQFF
-	TRBV28	-	TRBJ2-2	TGTGCCAGCAGTTTGCCAGCCCCCGGGGAGCTGTTTTTT	CASSLPAPGELFF
TRBD1	TRBV11-2	-	TRBJ2-1	TGTGCCAGCAGCTTACGGACAGGGGACAATGAGCAGTTCTTC	CASSLRTGDNEQFF
TRBD1	TRBV20-1	many	TRBJ2-5	TGCAGTGCTAACACCGGGACAGGTTGGAAGACCCAGTACTTC	CSANTGTGWKTQYF
-	TRBV4-3	-	TRBJ1-1	TGCGCCAGCAGCCAAGACCGCCGGGGCTGGGACACTGAAGCTTTCTTT	CASSQDRRGWDTEAFF
-	TRBV2	many	TRBJ1-2	TGTGCCAGCGGGCCCGACAGGCCGACCCGTCGCACCTTC	CASGPDRPTRRTF
-	TRBV7-2	many	TRBJ1-4	TGTGCCAGCAGCTTCTTGGACGGGAGAAATGGAAAACTGTTTTTT	CASSFLDGRNGKLFF
-	TRBV9	-	TRBJ2-2	TGTGCCAGCAGCCAAAATTACACCGGGGAGCTGTTTTTT	CASSQNYTGELFF
-	TRBV6-5	-	TRBJ1-1	TGTGCCAGCAGTTACTCGAGCGGGGGCACTGAAGCTTTCTTT	CASSYSSGGTEAFF
-	TRBV9	-	TRBJ2-3	TGTGCCAGCAGCCTCGACAGCGGGTCTAGCACAGATACGCAGTATTTT	CASSLDSGSSTDTQYF
-	TRBV2	-	TRBJ2-5	TGTGCCAGCAGTGAACAGCCTATGGGGGAGACCCAGTACTTC	CASSEQPMGETQYF
-	TRBV28	-	TRBJ1-5	TGTGCCAGCAGTCGACAGTATTCTCAGCCCCAGCATTTT	CASSRQYSQPQHF
-	TRBV29-1	many	TRBJ2-6	TGCAGCGTTCAACTCACCTCTGGGGCCAACGTCCTGACTTTC	CSVQLTSGANVLTF
-	TRBV7-3	few	TRBJ2-1	TGTGCCAGCAGCCCCCGATTCAACTCCTACAATGAGCAGTTCTTC	CASSPRFNSYNEQFF
-	TRBV4-3	-	TRBJ2-7	TGCGCCAGCAGCCAAGAGAACCCCTCAGTGATGGGCGAGCAGTACTTC	CASSQENPSVMGEQYF
-	TRBV12-3/TRBV12-4	-	TRBJ1-1	TGTGCCAGCAGGTTAGGGGGCACTGAAGCTTTCTTT	CASRLGGTEAFF
-	TRBV11-3	few	TRBJ2-3	TGTGCCAGCAGATACAGGGCTGGGTGGGATACGCAGTATTTT	CASRYRAGWDTQYF